This TCR beta chain was recorded in a study of CD8 T cells in ankylosing spondylitis. Per germline, CDR1 MGHDK and CDR2 SYGVNS. Trimming left V 4 bases short and J 6 bases short, with 16 bases between. The CDR3 loop spans 14 amino acids. This clonotype was seen only a few times. Via MiXCR, TCRdb re-called the 5' RACE reads, giving one row per CDR3 protein. The data contain under 200,000 distinct CDR3 sequences, 9.8% of them singletons. This TCR was recovered from a female donor with ankylosing spondylitis or in good health (not recorded which). Sequenced input: blood, either unsorted or a sorted T cell fraction (not recorded which). V is TRBV25-1 and J is TRBJ2-7; D is perhaps TRBD1 or TRBD2 (5 bases each). CDR3 loop: CASSGYRDRGEQYF. DNA for the CDR3: TGTGCCAGCAGTGGCTACCGGGACCGCGGCGAGCAGTACTTC.